Each of the 5 T cell receptor beta chains below was sequenced from the same sample in a study of OX40 agonist ivuxolimab in advanced cancers. Using immunoSEQ multiplex PCR, the repertoire was profiled, and TCRdb retains in-frame clones only, with some absent. The sample records 77,000 or so clones, around 87% being singletons. Sequenced here: CD4+ or CD8+ T cells sorted from blood, sampled in a trial of the OX40 agonist ivuxolimab. The receptor source for this set is an adult with an advanced solid tumor such as melanoma, head and neck, liver or kidney cancer.

This clone was picked up one time. The chain combines TRBV19 with TRBJ1-2; TRBD1 is a possible D gene (5 bases). The CDR3 is 15 residues long. Germline CDR1 is LNHDA and CDR2 is SQIVND (reference sequence). V was trimmed by 3 bases and J by 0 bases, leaving 11 bases between them. The CDR3: CASSIRQGPNYGYTF. CDR3 nucleotide sequence: TGTGCCAGTAGTATTCGCCAGGGCCCTAACTATGGCTACACCTTC.

CDR3 in DNA: TGTGCCAGCAGCTTAGTGGACGTATACGAGCAGTACTTC. Encoded protein: CASSLVDVYEQYF. The chain has TRBV11-1 and TRBJ2-7, with D unclear. The CDR3 sequence is 13 residues long. V lost 1 base and J lost 4, with 8 bases in between. The V gene's germline CDR1 is SGHAT and CDR2 FQDESV (reference sequence).

The rearrangement links TRBV7-8 to TRBJ2-2, with 8 bases aligning to TRBD1. The CDR3 length is 15 residues. Germline V gene lookup returns CDR1 SGHVS and CDR2 FQNEAQ. V was clipped by 3 bases and J by 4 bases; unmatched bases: 4. CDR3 protein: CASSFRGQGTGELFF. As DNA, the CDR3 is TGTGCCAGCAGCTTCAGGGGGCAGGGCACCGGGGAGCTGTTTTTT.

The rearrangement links TRBV9 to TRBJ2-5, with D perhaps TRBD2 (6 bases). Germline V gene data show CDR1 as SGDLS and CDR2 as YYNGEE. V shed 4 bases and J shed 0 bases, with 16 bases lying between them. This CDR3 has 16 residues. DNA of the CDR3: TGTGCCAGCAGCCCTCGAGGGGCGGGGTACCAAGAGACCCAGTACTTC. It specifies CASSPRGAGYQETQYF.

The J gene is TRBJ2-3, the V gene TRBV30, with D unresolved. The CDR3 contains 12 residues. Germline lookup yields CDR1 GTSNPN and CDR2 SVGIG (reference sequence). V lost 3 bases to trimming and J lost 6 bases, with 10 bases between them. The DNA of the CDR3 is TGTGCCTGGAGGGTCATAGGGGATACGCAGTATTTT. Amino acid sequence: CAWRVIGDTQYF.